This TCR beta chain came from a study of CD8+ T cells in alopecia areata. As for the study in general: Each day, treated patients took oral tofacitinib twice, at 5 to 10 mg per dose.

This clone came up a few times. Its antigen is not known. RNA extraction and reverse transcription yielded cDNA as sequencing template. Sequencing was performed with immunoSEQ multiplex PCR; in TCRdb, only in-frame clones are kept and a portion is missing. The data contain over 15,000 clones, 59% of them singletons. CDR3 length: 16 residues. Germline loops: CDR1 LGHNA, CDR2 YNFKEQ. V gave up 4 bases and J gave up 6 bases, with 16 bases separating them. Study results and caveats: Clonality in lesional scalp, especially alopecia totalis/universalis, exceeded that of normal scalp. Mice showed clearer TCR sharing than patients did, a gap that was possibly HLA-related. Any link of baseline CD8+ expansion to response, resting on one nonresponder, remains uncertain.

Regarding treatment: oral pan-JAK inhibitor, 5-10 mg twice daily. Alopecia areata patients provided lesional scalp punch biopsies and peripheral blood. The sequence was obtained from a human donor with alopecia areata. Sequencing was performed on skin, taken at week 4, from a patient treated with tofacitinib. The V call is TRBV4-2, the J call TRBJ1-6; maybe TRBD1 (6 bases). The CDR3 spells CASSRWGAKVNSPLHF. CDR3 bases: TGTGCCAGCAGCCGCTGGGGGGCTAAGGTTAATTCACCCCTCCACTTT.